This entry lists 22 T cell receptor beta chains sequenced from one sample in a study of T cell clonotyping in hematopoietic cell transplantation. The time point here: recipient sample about 28 days before transplant, after cytoreduction. The assay was immunoSEQ multiplex PCR, and TCRdb's table has in-frame clones only and misses some. The data contain more than 40,000 clones, 85% of them singletons. This specimen consisted of peripheral blood mononuclear cells, obtained before stem cell transplant. The receptors here all came from a man aged 55 to 70 with acute myeloid leukemia. Some clones in this sample may be carry-over from other donors' samples.

The rearrangement uses TRBV5-1 and TRBJ2-5; the match to TRBD2 covers 10 bases. Germline V gene data show CDR1 as SGHRS and CDR2 as YFSETQ. This CDR3 is 15 amino acids long. The ends lost 4 bases at V and 3 bases at J; junction bases unmatched: 6. CDR3 sequence: CASSQISGGEETQYF. CDR3 in DNA: TGCGCCAGCAGCCAAATCAGCGGGGGGGAAGAGACCCAGTACTTC.

V gene TRBV5-1 combines with J gene TRBJ2-3; D not certain. V was cut by 4 bases and J by 0 bases, with 12 bases left in between. The V gene's germline CDR1 is SGHRS and CDR2 YFSETQ. This CDR3 has 15 amino acids. This chain's CDR3 is CASSRSATSTDTQYF. The DNA of the CDR3 is TGCGCCAGCAGCCGGTCCGCTACCAGCACAGATACGCAGTATTTT. Looking up the rest from reference TRBV5-1 and TRBJ2-3 gives the full variable domain: KAGVTQTPRYLIKTRGQQVTLSCSPISGHRSVSWYQQTPGQGLQFLFEYFSETQRNKGNFPGRFSGRQFSNSRSEMNVSTLELGDSALYLCASSRSATSTDTQYFGPGTRLTVL.

V and J are TRBV7-3 and TRBJ2-7; TRBD2 aligns across 8 bases. V lost 1 base to trimming and J lost 4 bases; unmatched junction nucleotides: 9. The length of the CDR3 is 16 residues. CDR1 is SGHTA and CDR2 is FQGTGA in the germline V gene. The CDR3, as DNA: TGTGCCAGCAGCTTAATGTCGGCGGGGGGACCTTACGAGCAGTACTTC. Translated: CASSLMSAGGPYEQYF.

The chain employs TRBV4-2 and TRBJ1-5, with D possibly TRBD1 on 5 matching bases. The V gene lost 0 bases and the J gene lost 1 base, with 7 bases spanning the gap. The CDR3 has 15 amino acids. From germline, CDR1 is LGHNA and CDR2 YNFKEQ. CDR3 DNA: TGTGCCAGCAGCCAAGAGTGGGACAGCAATCAGCCCCAGCATTTT. This gives the protein CASSQEWDSNQPQHF.

This clone has a handful of counts. CDR3 residues: CASSLSGGSSYEQYF. CDR3 DNA: TGTGCCAGCAGCTTATCGGGAGGTAGCTCCTACGAGCAGTACTTC. The chain has TRBV7-3 and TRBJ2-7; 7 nucleotides agree with TRBD2. The V gene's germline CDR1 is SGHTA and CDR2 FQGTGA. J lost 0 bases, V lost 2 bases, and 4 bases had no gene match. The CDR3 has 15 residues.

The genes are TRBV29-1 and TRBJ2-1; 12 nucleotides line up with TRBD2. CDR3 length: 17 amino acids. The V and J ends lost 6 bases and 2 bases, in that order; junction bases with no gene match: 11. Germline CDR1 reads SQVTM; CDR2 reads ANQGSEA. CDR3 residues: CSVATSGGPGPYNEQFF. CDR3 nucleotides: TGCAGCGTCGCGACTAGCGGGGGACCGGGGCCCTACAATGAGCAGTTCTTC.

This clone was seen once. The V and J genes are TRBV9 and TRBJ2-3; 7 nucleotides agree with TRBD1. The CDR3 is 15 amino acids. After removal of 3 bases from V and 11 bases from J, the junction contained 15 bases not matched to a gene. Germline-derived CDR1 and CDR2 are SGDLS and YYNGEE. CDR3: CASSAERGGLKKQYF. CDR3 bases: TGTGCCAGCAGCGCGGAGCGAGGGGGCCTGAAGAAGCAGTATTTT.

The chain couples TRBV28 to TRBJ2-1, with unresolved D. The ends were cut back, 1 base at V and 1 base at J, with 8 bases in the middle. The germline V gene encodes CDR1 MDHEN and CDR2 SYDVKM. This CDR3 is 15 amino acids long. DNA of the CDR3: TGTGCCAGCAGTTTATCGGGCACATCCTACAATGAGCAGTTCTTC. Translation: CASSLSGTSYNEQFF.

The chain has TRBV9 and TRBJ2-5; D not resolved. Germline CDR1 SGDLS, CDR2 YYNGEE. The V gene lost 2 bases and the J gene lost 0 bases, with 11 bases spanning the gap. This CDR3 region has 15 residues. The CDR3 coding sequence is TGTGCCAGCAGCGTCCACAGTCAGTACCAAGAGACCCAGTACTTC. It codes for CASSVHSQYQETQYF.

The chain combines TRBV2 with TRBJ2-2; maybe TRBD1 (5 bases). The CDR3 totals 13 residues. V lost 3 bases and J lost 4, with 6 bases in between. CDR1 and CDR2 (germline): SNHLY, FYNNEI. The DNA for the CDR3 is TGTGCCAGCAGTGAGCAGGGCACCGGGGAGCTGTTTTTT. It yields the protein CASSEQGTGELFF. The variable domain in full, with the rest retrieved from reference TRBV2 and TRBJ2-2, is EPEVTQTPSHQVTQMGQEVILRCVPISNHLYFYWYRQILGQKVEFLVSFYNNEISEKSEIFDDQFSVERPDGSNFTLKIRSTKLEDSAMYFCASSEQGTGELFFGEGSRLTVL.

V gene TRBV27 combines with J gene TRBJ1-6, with TRBD1 matching 7 bases. Germline V gene data show CDR1 as MNHEY and CDR2 as SMNVEV (reference sequence). V dropped 6 bases and J dropped 5; count of bases not matched to a gene: 7. The CDR3 contains 15 residues. The CDR3 region is CASRPAQGDNSPLHF. In nucleotides, the CDR3 is TGTGCCAGCAGACCGGCCCAGGGGGATAATTCACCCCTCCACTTT.

This clone was seen once. The V call is TRBV4-3, the J call TRBJ2-7, with 8 bases identical to TRBD1. Looked up from germline, CDR1 is LGHNA and CDR2 is YSLEER. CDR3 size: 16 residues. V trimming: 0 bases; J trimming: 1 base; junction bases outside the gene matches: 5. The CDR3 DNA follows: TGCGCCAGCAGCCAAGACATAAACAGGGGGTCCTACGAGCAGTACTTC. This sequence encodes CASSQDINRGSYEQYF.

CDR3: CASSPELDLNEKLFF. The DNA for the CDR3 is TGTGCCAGCAGCCCTGAACTGGACCTAAATGAAAAACTGTTTTTT. This chain joins TRBV7-6 and TRBJ1-4; D gene unclear. CDR1 is SGHVS, CDR2 FNYEAQ, per germline. This CDR3 is 15 amino acids long. The germline V and J ends were trimmed by 5 bases and 5 bases, with 15 bases remaining between them.

The chain carries TRBV6-6 and TRBJ2-5; D may be TRBD1 or TRBD2 (5 bases each). Trimming cost V 0 bases and J 2 bases, with 10 bases left between them. The CDR3 has 15 amino acids. CDR1 and CDR2 (germline): MNHNY, SVGAGI (reference sequence). CDR3 nucleotide sequence: TGTGCCAGCAGTTACTCCGGGACCCTTCAAGAGACCCAGTACTTC. This gives the protein CASSYSGTLQETQYF.

This clone was seen a few times. CDR3 nucleotide sequence: TGTGCCAGCAGCCTGGACCAGACCCGATCCTACGAGCAGTACTTC. This gives the protein CASSLDQTRSYEQYF. V and J are TRBV7-2 and TRBJ2-7; no clear D. V was shortened by 5 bases and J by 1 base, with 15 bases between the two germline ends. The CDR3 consists of 15 residues. The V gene's germline CDR1 is SGHTA and CDR2 FQGNSA. The variable domain in full, completed from reference TRBV7-2 and TRBJ2-7, reads GAGVSQSPSNKVTEKGKDVELRCDPISGHTALYWYRQSLGQGLEFLIYFQGNSAPDKSGLPSDRFSAERTGGSVSTLTIQRTQQEDSAVYLCASSLDQTRSYEQYFGPGTRLTVT.

This sequence joins TRBV2 and TRBJ2-5; D is perhaps TRBD2 (6 bases). This CDR3 region has 13 residues. Trimming pared 8 bases from V and 2 bases from J, leaving 12 bases between. Germline-derived CDR1 and CDR2 are SNHLY and FYNNEI. This CDR3 is CASRLAIQETQYF. DNA for the CDR3: TGTGCCAGCCGTCTAGCGATACAAGAGACCCAGTACTTC. The full variable domain, rest sourced from reference TRBV2 and TRBJ2-5, is EPEVTQTPSHQVTQMGQEVILRCVPISNHLYFYWYRQILGQKVEFLVSFYNNEISEKSEIFDDQFSVERPDGSNFTLKIRSTKLEDSAMYFCASRLAIQETQYFGPGTRLLVL.

CDR3 sequence: CASTYTPGQIFYGYTF. CDR3 nucleotides: TGTGCCAGCACCTACACCCCGGGACAGATATTCTATGGCTACACCTTC. The chain couples TRBV5-5 to TRBJ1-2, with 7 bases that match TRBD1. Germline lookup yields CDR1 SGHKS and CDR2 YYEKEE (reference sequence). V was clipped by 6 bases and J by 4 bases; unmatched bases: 15. The CDR3 loop spans 16 amino acids.

The V gene is TRBV13, the J gene TRBJ2-7, with 9 bases matching TRBD1. The CDR3 runs 15 residues. With V trimmed by 4 bases and J by 0 bases, 4 bases remained unmatched. Per germline, CDR1 PRHDT and CDR2 FYEKMQ (reference sequence). The CDR3 sequence is CASSSRDRVSYEQYF. In DNA form, the CDR3 reads TGTGCCAGCAGCTCCAGGGACAGGGTCTCCTACGAGCAGTACTTC.

The rearrangement uses TRBV19 and TRBJ1-4; TRBD1 aligns across 9 bases. CDR3 length equals 14 residues. Germline values: CDR1 LNHDA, CDR2 SQIVND (reference sequence). Unmatched junction bases numbered 7, after V lost 7 bases and J lost 7 bases. The CDR3 region has the DNA TGTGCCAGTACCGGGGACAGGGAAACTGAAAAACTGTTTTTT. Encoded protein: CASTGDRETEKLFF.

The chain carries TRBV4-2 and TRBJ2-2; D is uncertain. The CDR3 consists of 18 residues. V gave up 0 bases and J gave up 6 bases, with 20 bases separating them. Germline V gene lookup returns CDR1 LGHNA and CDR2 YNFKEQ. For the CDR3, the DNA is TGTGCCAGCAGCCAAGATGCGGTCGGAATCCTTGGGGCCGGGGAGCTGTTTTTT. Encoded protein: CASSQDAVGILGAGELFF.

V and J are TRBV9 and TRBJ1-1; 7 bases line up with TRBD1. The ends lost 0 bases at V and 0 bases at J; junction bases unmatched: 5. The CDR3 is made up of 16 amino acids. Germline V gene lookup returns CDR1 SGDLS and CDR2 YYNGEE. DNA for the CDR3: TGTGCCAGCAGCGTAGGGCCAGGGGGAATGAACACTGAAGCTTTCTTT. Its protein is CASSVGPGGMNTEAFF. The variable domain in full, completed from reference TRBV9 and TRBJ1-1, reads DSGVTQTPKHLITATGQRVTLRCSPRSGDLSVYWYQQSLDQGLQFLIQYYNGEERAKGNILERFSAQQFPDLHSELNLSSLELGDSALYFCASSVGPGGMNTEAFFGQGTRLTVV.

J is TRBJ1-1 and V is TRBV19; D gene uncertain. The V end lost 2 bases, the J end lost 4 bases, and 11 bases lay between the germline ends. CDR1 LNHDA and CDR2 SQIVND come from the germline V gene (reference sequence). This CDR3 comprises 14 residues. CDR3: CASSINEGITEAFF. CDR3 coding DNA: TGTGCCAGTAGTATAAATGAGGGTATCACTGAAGCTTTCTTT.